Given below is one TCR beta chain in context. Recruited during active infection, patients (from Seattle) were subsequently followed longitudinally. This sample was taken from a study of blood T cell repertoires in COVID-19. TCRdb's copy holds only in-frame clones and misses some; the assay was immunoSEQ multiplex PCR. Of over 200,000 clones in the sample, around 90% were seen once. V lost 2 bases to trimming and J lost 0 bases; unmatched junction nucleotides: 11. This CDR3 is 18 amino acids long. The germline CDR1 and CDR2 sequences are SGHRS and YFSETQ. The rearrangement uses TRBV5-1 and TRBJ2-1; 7 nucleotides line up with TRBD1. The origin of this receptor is a man between 25 and 39 years old with COVID-19, enrolled during active disease. The sample consisted of peripheral blood. The CDR3 region is CASSFQMRSGGSYNEQFF. As DNA, the CDR3 is TGCGCCAGCAGCTTCCAAATGCGGTCAGGGGGCTCCTACAATGAGCAGTTCTTC.